Listed below are T cell receptor beta chains from one sample, sequenced in a study of T cell repertoires in cytomegalovirus infection. TCRdb reprocessed the reads via MiXCR and lists one record per CDR3 protein. The repertoire holds 450,000 to 600,000 distinct CDR3 sequences, with over 9% as singletons. Sequenced: PBMCs. These receptor sequences come from a human donor in good health (CMV status not recorded). Some clones in this sample may be carry-over from other donors' samples. CDR3s include the opening cysteine and the closing phenylalanine or tryptophan. A D gene is named only where the DNA matches it firmly. Only some rows state a clone size, as once, few, many or a class for expanded clones.

V	length	J	D	size	DNA	CDR3
TRBV5-5	15	TRBJ2-2	TRBD2	many	TGTGCCAGCAGCTTCCTAGCGGGAGATATCGGGGAGCTGTTTTTT	CASSFLAGDIGELFF
TRBV29-1	14	TRBJ1-2	NA	few	TGCAGCGTGGGAAACAGGGACGCTATGAATGGCTACACCTTC	CSVGNRDAMNGYTF
TRBV6-5	15	TRBJ2-3	NA	many	TGTGCCAGCAGTTACTCGACTGCCAGCACAGATACGCAGTATTTT	CASSYSTASTDTQYF
TRBV6-1	14	TRBJ2-7	TRBD1	many	TGTGCCAGCAGTATGGGCAGGGGGTCCTACGAGCAGTACTTC	CASSMGRGSYEQYF
TRBV19	16	TRBJ1-3	TRBD1	many	TGTGCCAGTAGTATGAGCCGGGACAGCTCTGGAAACACCATATATTTT	CASSMSRDSSGNTIYF
TRBV6-6	16	TRBJ1-1	TRBD1	many	TGTGCCAGCAGCCCGGGACAGGGAAAGGGGAACACTGAAGCTTTCTTT	CASSPGQGKGNTEAFF
TRBV7-9	13	TRBJ1-2	NA	many	TGTGCCAGCAGCTTTCAGGGACCCGGCGACTACACCTTC	CASSFQGPGDYTF
TRBV29-1	13	TRBJ2-3	TRBD2	many	TGCAGCGTTGGAGGGAGGGCTTCGGATACGCAGTATTTT	CSVGGRASDTQYF
TRBV7-6	14	TRBJ2-6	NA	once	TGTGCCAGCAGCCCATCGGCGCTGCGCGCCGTCCTGACTTTC	CASSPSALRAVLTF
TRBV18	16	TRBJ1-2	NA	NA	NA	CASSPTSGVPSYGYTF
TRBV30	12	TRBJ2-3	TRBD1	NA	TGTGCCTGGAGTGGACAGGGTTATACGCAGTATTTT	CAWSGQGYTQYF
TRBV6-2/TRBV6-3	14	TRBJ1-1	NA	many	TGTGCCAGCAGTTACTGGGGACGGAGCACTGAAGCTTTCTTT	CASSYWGRSTEAFF
TRBV25-1	13	TRBJ2-5	NA	NA	TGTGCCAGCCGGAGAACAGCGCAAGAGACCCAGTACTTC	CASRRTAQETQYF
TRBV5-1	15	TRBJ1-4	NA	many	TGCGCCAGCAGCTTGGAAGGGGAGGGTTACGAAAAACTGTTTTTT	CASSLEGEGYEKLFF
TRBV3-1	17	TRBJ2-6	NA	NA	TGTGCCAGCATGCAGGGGTGGGGAAGCCCTGGGGCCAACGTCCTGACTTTC	CASMQGWGSPGANVLTF
TRBV7-9	15	TRBJ2-3	TRBD2	many	TGTGCCAGCACCCGGAGAGCGGGAGTCACAGATACGCAGTATTTT	CASTRRAGVTDTQYF
TRBV15	19	TRBJ2-5	TRBD1	many	TGTGCCACCAGCGGCCGGGACAGGGGGCCTGGGGACCCCCAAGAGACCCAGTACTTC	CATSGRDRGPGDPQETQYF
TRBV5-1	15	TRBJ1-5	NA	many	TGCGCCAGCAGCTTGGAGCCAGGGGCCCGTGAGCCCCAGCATTTT	CASSLEPGAREPQHF
TRBV24-1	14	TRBJ2-7	TRBD2	many	TGTGCCCAGTGCAGGCAGCGGGAAGGGGACGAGCAGTACTTC	CAQCRQREGDEQYF
TRBV20-1	11	TRBJ2-7	NA	few	TGCAGTGGCGCGGACAACTACGAGCAGTACTTC	CSGADNYEQYF
TRBV7-9	15	TRBJ2-2	NA	many	TGTGCCAGCAGCCCTCCGGGGTCGAACACCGGGGAGCTGTTTTTT	CASSPPGSNTGELFF
TRBV10-3	17	TRBJ2-2	NA	many	TGTGCCATCAGTGAGAATTTGAGACTAGGAGTCGTCGGGGAGCTGTTTTTT	CAISENLRLGVVGELFF
TRBV6-1	13	TRBJ1-5	NA	NA	TGTGCCAGCAGTGAAACCATCAATCAGCCCCAGCATTTT	CASSETINQPQHF